The rows below give T cell receptor beta chains drawn from one sample of a study of blood T cell repertoires in COVID-19. Clones were sequenced by immunoSEQ multiplex PCR, and TCRdb holds only the in-frame ones, with some missing. The sample lists 200,000 to 250,000 clones, 75% to 85% occurring once. The sample comprised peripheral blood. Receptors originate from a woman aged 30 to 39 with COVID-19, enrolled during active disease. The CDR3 runs from the conserved cysteine through the conserved F or W. Each record gives: D gene, J gene, clone size, V gene, CDR3 protein, CDR3 DNA. The D gene is left open where the match is weak. Not all rows give a size; the values are once, few, many and, for expanded clones, a class.

NA,TRBJ1-4,NA,TRBV11-2,CASSLSQLNEKLFF,TGTGCCAGCAGCTTAAGTCAACTGAATGAAAAACTGTTTTTT
NA,TRBJ1-1,NA,TRBV30,CAWSVSGPEAFF,TGTGCCTGGAGTGTATCAGGGCCTGAAGCTTTCTTT
NA,TRBJ1-1,NA,TRBV19,CASSRSGNTEAFF,TGTGCCAGTAGTCGGTCCGGGAACACTGAAGCTTTCTTT
NA,TRBJ1-1,NA,TRBV4-2,CASSQDRGSTEAFF,TGTGCCAGCAGCCAAGACCGGGGGAGCACTGAAGCTTTCTTT
TRBD2,TRBJ2-1,NA,TRBV4-1,CASSHPTSGSGNEQFF,TGCGCCAGCAGCCACCCGACTAGCGGGAGTGGAAATGAGCAGTTCTTC
NA,TRBJ2-7,NA,TRBV7-2,CASSLDQYEQYF,TGTGCCAGCAGCTTAGATCAGTACGAGCAGTACTTC
NA,TRBJ1-3,NA,TRBV7-3,CASSLRDMPF,TGTGCCAGCAGCTTGAGGGATATGCCTTTT
NA,TRBJ1-5,NA,TRBV6-1,CASSGASWAKGDSNQPQHF,TGTGCCAGCAGTGGGGCCTCGTGGGCTAAGGGAGATAGCAATCAGCCCCAGCATTTT
NA,TRBJ2-7,NA,TRBV7-2,CASSLGARNPYEQYF,TGTGCCAGCAGCTTAGGCGCCAGGAACCCCTACGAGCAGTACTTC
NA,TRBJ1-1,NA,TRBV11-2,CASSFLGDGEAFF,TGTGCCAGCAGCTTTTTGGGAGACGGTGAAGCTTTCTTT
NA,TRBJ2-6,NA,TRBV27,CASSLSYRGSGANVLTF,TGTGCCAGCAGTTTATCGTATCGGGGGTCTGGGGCCAACGTCCTGACTTTC
NA,TRBJ2-7,NA,TRBV6-2/TRBV6-3,CASSPRGRRDEQYF,TGTGCCAGCAGCCCGCGAGGGCGTCGCGACGAGCAGTACTTC
TRBD1,TRBJ1-5,NA,TRBV19,CASRQTGADQPQHF,TGTGCCAGTAGACAGACAGGGGCGGATCAGCCCCAGCATTTT
NA,TRBJ2-1,NA,TRBV4-1,CASSQVVGAWEQFF,TGCGCCAGCAGCCAAGTGGTGGGGGCATGGGAGCAGTTCTTC
TRBD1,TRBJ2-7,few,TRBV3-1/TRBV3-2,CASSHQDRGDYEQYF,TGTGCCAGCAGCCACCAGGACAGGGGAGACTACGAGCAGTACTTC
NA,TRBJ2-7,NA,TRBV7-8,CASSLATRQHYEQYF,TGTGCCAGCAGCTTAGCGACGCGACAGCACTACGAGCAGTACTTC
TRBD2,TRBJ2-7,once,TRBV30,CAWSSGALAGLSYEQYF,TGTGCCTGGAGTTCTGGGGCCTTAGCGGGTCTCTCCTACGAGCAGTACTTC
TRBD1,TRBJ1-1,NA,TRBV9,CASSVNPRTGVNTEAFF,TGTGCCAGCAGCGTAAACCCCCGGACAGGTGTGAACACTGAAGCTTTCTTT
NA,TRBJ2-7,few,TRBV5-1,CASKDSSYEQYF,TGCGCCAGCAAGGATAGCAGCTACGAGCAGTACTTC
NA,TRBJ2-4,NA,TRBV7-2,CASSLGQGGTRAKNIQYF,TGTGCCAGCAGCTTAGGGCAGGGCGGGACGAGGGCCAAAAACATTCAGTACTTC
TRBD1,TRBJ2-7,NA,TRBV9,CASSVAGTGGIYEQYF,TGTGCCAGCAGCGTAGCCGGGACAGGGGGCATATACGAGCAGTACTTC
TRBD1,TRBJ2-2,few,TRBV19,CASKDRGTGELFF,TGTGCCAGTAAAGACAGGGGAACCGGGGAGCTGTTTTTT
TRBD2,TRBJ2-2,NA,TRBV27,CASGVLAGVAGELFF,TGTGCCAGCGGAGTCCTAGCGGGAGTCGCCGGGGAGCTGTTTTTT
NA,TRBJ2-1,NA,TRBV20-1,CSASSRLRSNEQFF,TGCAGTGCTAGTTCAAGGCTCCGGAGCAATGAGCAGTTCTTC
NA,TRBJ2-1,few,TRBV4-2,CASSQVKAESSYNEQFF,TGTGCCAGCAGCCAAGTTAAAGCGGAGAGCTCCTACAATGAGCAGTTCTTC
NA,TRBJ1-1,few,TRBV10-3,CAIIGREGEAFF,TGTGCCATCATCGGCCGGGAGGGTGAAGCTTTCTTT
NA,TRBJ1-1,NA,TRBV7-6,CASSQGNTEAFF,TGTGCCAGCAGCCAGGGAAACACTGAAGCTTTCTTT
NA,TRBJ2-3,NA,TRBV7-2,CASSLGLRDTQYF,TGTGCCAGCAGCTTAGGACTTCGAGATACGCAGTATTTT
NA,TRBJ1-3,few,TRBV15,CATSRDRSMSGNTIYF,TGTGCCACCAGCAGAGATCGGAGTATGTCTGGAAACACCATATATTTT
NA,TRBJ2-2,few,TRBV21-1,CASSRPLDRAGTGELFF,TGTGCCAGCAGTAGACCCTTGGACAGGGCAGGCACCGGGGAGCTGTTTTTT
NA,TRBJ1-2,NA,TRBV20-1,CSASMGLIGSANYGYTF,TGCAGTGCTAGTATGGGACTAATAGGGTCTGCTAACTATGGCTACACCTTC
TRBD1,TRBJ1-1,NA,TRBV10-3,CAISGRQGASTEAFF,TGTGCCATCAGTGGTAGGCAGGGGGCGAGCACTGAAGCTTTCTTT
NA,TRBJ1-2,few,TRBV10-3,CAISDMFQGLENYGYTF,TGTGCCATCAGTGACATGTTCCAGGGGCTAGAGAACTATGGCTACACCTTC
NA,TRBJ1-2,NA,TRBV29-1,CSVEEVGKGPKSFYGYTF,TGCAGCGTTGAAGAAGTGGGGAAGGGGCCGAAGTCCTTCTATGGCTACACCTTC
NA,TRBJ2-3,NA,TRBV9,CASSVAAGTDTQYF,TGTGCCAGCAGCGTAGCTGCAGGGACAGATACGCAGTATTTT
TRBD1,TRBJ2-7,NA,TRBV5-6,CASSLGQGIYEQYF,TGTGCCAGCAGCTTGGGACAGGGGATCTACGAGCAGTACTTC
TRBD1,TRBJ2-5,NA,TRBV29-1,CSVEGRGQGRETQYF,TGCAGCGTTGAAGGCCGGGGACAGGGGCGAGAGACCCAGTACTTC
TRBD1,TRBJ2-2,NA,TRBV2,CASSGQGTGELFF,TGTGCCAGCAGTGGACAGGGAACCGGGGAGCTGTTTTTT
NA,TRBJ2-4,NA,TRBV3-1/TRBV3-2,CASSATYPIQRKNIQYF,TGTGCCAGCAGCGCTACTTATCCCATTCAAAGAAAAAACATTCAGTACTTC
TRBD1,TRBJ1-1,NA,TRBV5-1,CASSLLPGQSLNTEAFF,TGCGCCAGCAGCTTGCTGCCGGGACAGAGTTTAAACACTGAAGCTTTCTTT
TRBD2,TRBJ2-7,NA,TRBV6-2/TRBV6-3,CASSYPHTGLAGPRTYEQYF,TGTGCCAGCAGTTACCCCCACACGGGACTAGCGGGGCCGCGTACCTACGAGCAGTACTTC
TRBD1,TRBJ1-3,once,TRBV10-1,CASSDQGQAISVNTIYF,TGCGCCAGCAGCGACCAAGGACAGGCCATATCTGTAAACACCATATATTTT
NA,TRBJ1-2,NA,TRBV28,CASSKGDGYGYTF,TGTGCCAGCAGTAAGGGAGATGGCTATGGCTACACCTTC
NA,TRBJ1-1,NA,TRBV2,CASIRQEYDTEAFF,TGTGCCAGCATTCGACAGGAGTACGACACTGAAGCTTTCTTT
TRBD1,TRBJ1-5,NA,TRBV5-1,CASSLGQGAGQPQHF,TGCGCCAGCAGCTTAGGACAGGGGGCGGGTCAGCCCCAGCATTTT
NA,TRBJ1-2,NA,TRBV30,CAWSAGSALGYTF,TGTGCCTGGAGTGCCGGGTCCGCCTTGGGCTACACCTTC
NA,TRBJ1-5,NA,TRBV3-1/TRBV3-2,CASSQSRGANQPQHF,TGTGCCAGCAGCCAGAGCAGGGGTGCCAATCAGCCCCAGCATTTT
TRBD1,TRBJ2-1,NA,TRBV15,CATSRAPGQGGEGQFF,TGTGCCACCAGCAGGGCACCGGGACAGGGGGGAGAGGGGCAGTTCTTC
NA,TRBJ1-2,NA,TRBV18,CASSPPIWTAGGYTF,TGTGCCAGCTCACCACCTATTTGGACAGCAGGTGGCTACACCTTC